The clone carrying this T cell receptor (beta chain) came up once. This specimen belongs to a study of cytomegalovirus exposure and HLA in healthy donors. About the study: Genotyping showed roughly 83% of 350 to 400 donors falling in the Caucasian-associated ancestry cluster.

Use of 60 Vbeta and 13 Jbeta primers characterized the PCR. Using immunoSEQ multiplex PCR, the repertoire was profiled, and TCRdb retains in-frame clones only, with some absent. The sample lists roughly 130,000 clones, around 80% seen once, with under 4.5% in the top ten. The CDR3 runs to 15 residues. The germline V gene has CDR1 SGHRS and CDR2 YFSETQ. V shed 1 base, J shed 9 bases, and the junction held 10 bases outside the gene matches. The specimen sequenced was PBMCs. The clonotype was recovered from a woman between 35 and 50 years old in good health and CMV-seronegative. The J gene is TRBJ2-1, the V gene TRBV5-1; TRBD2 agrees at 7 bases. The CDR3 spells CASSLTASGAPEQFF. CDR3 in DNA: TGCGCCAGCAGCTTGACAGCTAGCGGTGCACCTGAGCAGTTCTTC.